This record concerns one TCR beta chain sequence. Its antigen is still unknown. No base quality values were provided; no much bigger clone lies one nucleotide off. Patients with autoimmune disease history or receiving systemic immunosuppression were excluded from the trial. Peripheral blood for TCR sequencing was collected from all dose cohorts at baseline, on cycle 4 day 1, and on cycle 7 day 1. The samples were taken from a phase I, first-in-human, multicenter, open-label dose-escalation trial of ivuxolimab. Adults with locally advanced or metastatic melanoma, renal cell, hepatocellular, or head and neck squamous cell carcinoma were enrolled in the trial. Before TCR sequencing, CD4+ and CD8+ T cells were separately sorted from peripheral blood. The source of the sample is a study of OX40 agonist ivuxolimab in advanced cancers. Study-wide context: Ivuxolimab, which targeted the costimulatory receptor OX40 (CD134), was an agonistic, fully human IgG2 monoclonal antibody. Intravenous ivuxolimab was administered to patients every 2 weeks at six dose levels: 0.01, 0.1, 0.3, 1.5, 3 and 10 mg/kg. Among the approximately 54 dose-escalation patients, about 20 had hepatocellular carcinoma, around 15 melanoma, 9 renal cell carcinoma and 9 head and neck cancer. In the dose-escalation cohort, over 65% of patients were male, and the mean age was approximately 64 years, with a range of roughly 20 to 85. Prior anti-PD-1, anti-PD-L1 or anti-CTLA-4 therapy was permitted, and approximately 39% of dose-escalation patients had received checkpoint inhibitors. Partial responses were achieved by three dose-escalation patients, of whom one had hepatocellular carcinoma and two had cutaneous melanoma. Peripheral TCRbeta sequencing aimed to test whether ivuxolimab altered TCR sequence diversity and caused clonal T-cell expansion. The paper covers the monotherapy dose-escalation part of the phase I ivuxolimab trial, which included N of about 50 patients. Here is what the overall study found, with its caveats: In partial responders in the 0.1-3.0 mg/kg groups, normalized peripheral clonal expansion was found to be among the lowest, especially among CD8+ T cells. Antigen specificity was not determined for the clonally expanded peripheral T cells. At doses of 0.1 to 3.0 mg/kg, clonal expansion of both CD4+ and CD8+ T cells in blood was seen between baseline and week 6. On average, CD8+ T cells showed more expanded clones than CD4+ T cells after ivuxolimab. Low levels of normalized T-cell clonal expansion were also shown by some nonresponding patients.

Genomic DNA was isolated from the sorted cells so that the TCRbeta CDR3 region could be sequenced. The immunoSEQ Assay was used to sequence the TCRbeta CDR3 regions. TCRdb stores this immuneACCESS table with in-frame sequences only. Part of the clones is absent; in the studies checked, under half of the shortfall reflects unresolved V genes, and no reason is known for the rest. Here the sample has tens of thousands of clones; around 93% occur a single time. Roughly 12% of the sample is in the top ten clones. The source is an adult with an advanced solid tumor such as melanoma, head and neck, liver or kidney cancer. The specimen was CD4+ or CD8+ T cells sorted from blood, collected in a trial of the OX40 agonist ivuxolimab.

The DNA sequence reads TGTGCCAGCTCACCCCCAGAAGGGACCTACGAGCAGTACTTC. This is translated as CASSPPEGTYEQYF. The chain links TRBV18 with TRBJ2-7, with the D gene not clear enough to name. For CDR1 and CDR2, the germline V gene lists KGHSH and LQKENI. From cysteine to phenylalanine, the CDR3 is 14 amino acids long. The retained sequence is limited to the CDR3, 42 bases, with the frame set at the first base. A distance of 11 bases separates the germline ends of V and J, which lose 3 bases and 2 bases respectively.